The 17 T cell receptor beta chains below come from one sample, sequenced in a study of shared clonotypes between healthy human individuals. Method: immunoSEQ multiplex PCR; TCRdb's copy keeps in-frame clones and lacks some. The table lists about 2.3 million clones, approximately 93% of them singletons. Sequenced material: naive CD4+ T cells from PBMCs. The subset is: CD45RA+ positively selected. The receptors were gathered from a man younger than 30 in good health. Some clones in this sample may be carry-over from other donors' samples.

The J gene is TRBJ1-2, the V gene TRBV9, with TRBD1 matching 8 bases. The CDR3 spans 14 residues. V lost 7 bases and J lost 0; bases outside the gene matches: 5. Looked up from germline, CDR1 is SGDLS and CDR2 is YYNGEE. The chain's CDR3 is CASGGTGANYGYTF. The DNA of the CDR3 is TGTGCCAGCGGAGGGACAGGTGCTAACTATGGCTACACCTTC.

This sequence joins TRBV30 and TRBJ1-2, with 8 bases aligning to TRBD1. From germline, CDR1 is GTSNPN and CDR2 SVGIG (reference sequence). The CDR3 runs 15 residues. J lost 4 bases, V lost 6 bases, and 13 bases had no gene match. The CDR3 region has the DNA TGTGCCTGTAACCTAGGTCATACAGGGGGCTATGGCTACACCTTC. Residues: CACNLGHTGGYGYTF.

V and J are TRBV10-3 and TRBJ1-2; TRBD1 is a possible D gene (5 bases). The germline V gene has CDR1 ENHRY and CDR2 SYGVKD. Trimming pared 0 bases from V and 6 bases from J, leaving 17 bases between. This CDR3 comprises 16 residues. The CDR3: CAISESPALGGNGYTF. CDR3 nucleotides: TGTGCCATCAGTGAGTCCCCGGCCCTGGGGGGGAATGGCTACACCTTC.

The gene calls are TRBV18 and TRBJ2-2; TRBD1 agrees at 7 bases. After removal of 2 bases from V and 13 bases from J, the junction contained 13 bases not matched to a gene. The CDR3 has 15 residues. CDR1 is KGHSH, CDR2 LQKENI, per germline. The CDR3, as DNA: TGTGCCAGCTCACCAGGGACAGCCCCGCTTCTCTCGCTGTTTTTT. Translated, it gives CASSPGTAPLLSLFF. Full variable domain (missing parts from reference TRBV18 and TRBJ2-2): NAGVMQNPRHLVRRRGQEARLRCSPMKGHSHVYWYRQLPEEGLKFMVYLQKENIIDESGMPKERFSAEFPKEGPSILRIQQVVRGDSAAYFCASSPGTAPLLSLFFGEGSRLTVL.

In the case of this clone: Within the sample, other DNA sequences also encode this same CDR3. The rearrangement links TRBV9 to TRBJ1-1; D not resolved. CDR1 is SGDLS and CDR2 is YYNGEE in the germline V gene. Trimming took off 0 bases at V and 1 base at J, with 7 bases between the two ends. This CDR3 has 14 amino acids. Written as DNA, the CDR3 is TGTGCCAGCAGCGTAGGCTCGGGGAACACTGAAGCTTTCTTT. Its translation is CASSVGSGNTEAFF.

Points on this clone: Other DNA sequences from this sample encode an identical CDR3 as well. This chain joins TRBV5-1 and TRBJ2-3, with 13 bases identical to TRBD2. CDR1 is SGHRS, CDR2 YFSETQ, per germline. There are 16 residues in the CDR3. After removal of 4 bases from V and 5 bases from J, the junction contained 7 bases not matched to a gene. In nucleotides, the CDR3 is TGCGCCAGCAGCCCTACTAGCGGGAGGGCCGGAGATACGCAGTATTTT. Protein: CASSPTSGRAGDTQYF.

Details on this clone: The junction departs from the called germline gene at one end, perhaps through a read error. The chain is built from TRBV30 and TRBJ2-1; tentatively, D is TRBD2 (5 bases). This CDR3 region has 13 residues. Germline CDR1 reads GTSNPN; CDR2 reads SVGIG (reference sequence). The DNA for the CDR3 is TGTGCCTGGAGTGTGGACGACTACAATCAGCAGTTCTTC. Its protein product is CAWSVDDYNQQFF.

The chain carries TRBV29-1 and TRBJ2-1; 8 bases map to TRBD1. The J segment lost 4 bases and the V segment lost 7 bases, leaving 12 bases of the junction unmatched. The CDR3 covers 15 residues. CDR1 and CDR2 (germline): SQVTM, ANQGSEA. The CDR3 bases are TGCAGCGCCGGTAATTGGGACAGGACATACAATGAGCAGTTCTTC. It yields the protein CSAGNWDRTYNEQFF.

This clone was counted a few times. The same CDR3 arises from other DNA sequences in this sample as well. The V gene is TRBV2, the J gene TRBJ1-4; D call uncertain. CDR1 and CDR2 from the germline V gene are SNHLY and FYNNEI. The CDR3 runs to 13 residues. V lost 4 bases, J lost 3 bases, and 6 bases lay in between. The CDR3 reads CASSGRSNEKLFF. The CDR3, as DNA: TGTGCCAGCAGTGGACGGTCTAATGAAAAACTGTTTTTT.

J is TRBJ1-2 and V is TRBV29-1, with 8 bases fitting TRBD1. The CDR3 has 13 residues. CDR1 and CDR2 from the germline V gene are SQVTM and ANQGSEA. J gave up 3 bases and V 6 bases, and 6 bases lay outside the gene matches. CDR3 residues: CSVRTGNYYGYTF. The CDR3 nucleotides are TGCAGCGTCCGGACAGGGAACTACTATGGCTACACCTTC.

CDR3 sequence reads: CSALTGAHGNTIYF. The CDR3 DNA reads as TGCAGCGCCTTGACAGGGGCCCACGGAAACACCATATATTTT. The chain employs TRBV29-1 and TRBJ1-3; 8 positions agree with TRBD1. V gave up 7 bases and J gave up 4 bases; unmatched junction bases: 9. This CDR3 is 14 amino acids long. In germline, CDR1 is SQVTM, CDR2 ANQGSEA. Based on the CDR3 plus reference TRBV29-1 and TRBJ1-3, the full variable domain is SAVISQKPSRDICQRGTSLTIQCQVDSQVTMMFWYRQQPGQSLTLIATANQGSEATYESGFVIDKFPISRPNLTFSTLTVSNMSPEDSSIYLCSALTGAHGNTIYFGEGSWLTVV.

The gene calls are TRBV9 and TRBJ2-2; TRBD1 or TRBD2 may be the D gene (5 bases each). V was trimmed by 3 bases and J by 4 bases, leaving 13 bases between them. Germline V gene lookup returns CDR1 SGDLS and CDR2 YYNGEE. This CDR3 is 15 amino acids long. In nucleotides, the CDR3 is TGTGCCAGCAGCGAGGGGAGAGGGTTCACCGGGGAGCTGTTTTTT. It yields the protein CASSEGRGFTGELFF.

A word on this clone: This sample includes further DNA sequences coding for the same CDR3. The chain is built from TRBV11-3 and TRBJ1-1; TRBD1 agrees at 7 bases. J was trimmed by 2 bases and V by 4 bases; bases with no gene match: 4. Germline V lookup: CDR1 SGHNT, CDR2 YENEEA. The length of the CDR3 is 14 residues. CDR3: CASSSGQKNTEAFF. CDR3 coding DNA: TGTGCCAGCAGCTCGGGACAGAAAAACACTGAAGCTTTCTTT.

This chain joins TRBV18 and TRBJ1-1, with D unresolved. The CDR3 runs 13 residues. Trimming removed 4 bases from V and 5 bases from J, with 11 bases in between. The germline CDR1 and CDR2 sequences are KGHSH and LQKENI. The CDR3 loop reads CASSQNLGTEAFF. The CDR3 coding sequence is TGTGCCAGCTCACAAAACTTGGGGACTGAAGCTTTCTTT. The complete variable domain, with remaining parts taken from reference TRBV18 and TRBJ1-1, reads NAGVMQNPRHLVRRRGQEARLRCSPMKGHSHVYWYRQLPEEGLKFMVYLQKENIIDESGMPKERFSAEFPKEGPSILRIQQVVRGDSAAYFCASSQNLGTEAFFGQGTRLTVV.

The gene calls are TRBV27 and TRBJ2-7; either TRBD1 or TRBD2 may fit D (5 bases each). Germline lookup yields CDR1 MNHEY and CDR2 SMNVEV (reference sequence). There are 16 residues in the CDR3. V was trimmed by 5 bases and J by 7 bases, leaving 24 bases between them. The CDR3 bases are TGTGCCAGCAGTCAAACAACGGGGCGGATTTCGCGGGAGCAGTACTTC. It is translated as CASSQTTGRISREQYF.

V is TRBV6-1 and J is TRBJ2-7, with D perhaps given as TRBD1 or TRBD2 (6 bases each). The CDR3 sequence is 16 residues long. Germline lookup yields CDR1 MNHNS and CDR2 SASEGT. V was shortened by 1 base and J by 0 bases, with 13 bases between the two germline ends. The CDR3 is CASSEVAGGGSYEQYF. In DNA form, the CDR3 reads TGTGCCAGCAGTGAAGTTGCCGGGGGCGGCTCCTACGAGCAGTACTTC.

The DNA of the CDR3 is TGCGCCAGCAGCCCAGGGGGGGGACAGGGGGCCGGGGAGCAGTACTTC. Translating it yields CASSPGGGQGAGEQYF. The rearrangement links TRBV5-1 to TRBJ2-7, with TRBD1 identical over 12 bases. In germline, CDR1 is SGHRS, CDR2 YFSETQ. J gave up 7 bases and V 4 bases, and 12 bases lay outside the gene matches. The CDR3 is 16 amino acids.